This is a list of T cell receptor beta chains from one sample in a study of blood T cell repertoires in COVID-19. Sequencing used immunoSEQ multiplex PCR; TCRdb keeps in-frame clones, though not all of them. The sample has some 100,000 clones, 85% to 90% seen once; the top ten hold roughly 2%. The source material was peripheral blood. The receptors derive from a man aged 50-59 years with COVID-19, enrolled during active disease. Both conserved end residues are part of each CDR3. D genes are given only for firm matches. Clone size is shown for a subset of rows, as once, few, many or a class of expanded clone.

size: few; D: TRBD2; J: TRBJ2-3; V: TRBV5-5; DNA: TGTGCCAGCAGCTTGGGTCGCGGGGGGCAATCGGATACGCAGTATTTT; CDR3: CASSLGRGGQSDTQYF
size: .; D: TRBD1; J: TRBJ1-6; V: TRBV7-2; DNA: TGTGCCAGCAGCTTAGATGGCAGCAGGGGGGCTTCACCCCTCCACTTT; CDR3: CASSLDGSRGASPLHF
size: few; D: .; J: TRBJ1-2; V: TRBV5-1; DNA: TGCGCCAGCAGCTTTGATCAGTATGGCTACACCTTC; CDR3: CASSFDQYGYTF
size: .; D: TRBD1; J: TRBJ1-2; V: TRBV6-5; DNA: TGTGCCAGCAGTTACTATGGGACAGGTGACTATGGCTACACCTTC; CDR3: CASSYYGTGDYGYTF
size: .; D: TRBD1; J: TRBJ1-2; V: TRBV9; DNA: TGTGCCAGCAGCTTCGGACAGGGGGATAATTTCGGCTATGGCTACACCTTC; CDR3: CASSFGQGDNFGYGYTF
size: .; D: .; J: TRBJ2-1; V: TRBV5-4; DNA: TGTGCCAGCAGCGGCGACAAGAATGAGCAGTTCTTC; CDR3: CASSGDKNEQFF
size: .; D: TRBD1; J: TRBJ1-5; V: TRBV30; DNA: TGTGCCTGGGGCGGACAGGGCCGCAATCAGCCCCAGCATTTT; CDR3: CAWGGQGRNQPQHF
size: few; D: TRBD1; J: TRBJ1-5; V: TRBV29-1; DNA: TGCAGCGCTGGACAGGGGGCCGATCAGCCCCAGCATTTT; CDR3: CSAGQGADQPQHF
size: .; D: .; J: TRBJ1-4; V: TRBV13; DNA: TGTGCCAGCAGCTTAGCTGTCTATACAACTAATGAAAAACTGTTTTTT; CDR3: CASSLAVYTTNEKLFF
size: .; D: TRBD2; J: TRBJ2-1; V: TRBV2; DNA: TGTGCCAGCAGTGGGGTGGCCCGGGGGGGCTCCTACAATGAGCAGTTCTTC; CDR3: CASSGVARGGSYNEQFF
size: .; D: .; J: TRBJ2-5; V: TRBV5-8; DNA: TGTGCCAGCAGCTTGGACAGGGTCGGCCAAGAGACCCAGTACTTC; CDR3: CASSLDRVGQETQYF
size: .; D: TRBD1; J: TRBJ1-5; V: TRBV4-2; DNA: TGTGCCAGCAGCCAAGGATCGACAGGGGATCAGCCCCAGCATTTT; CDR3: CASSQGSTGDQPQHF
size: .; D: .; J: TRBJ1-3; V: TRBV2; DNA: TGTGCCAGCAGTTATGGACAAATTGGAAACACCATATATTTT; CDR3: CASSYGQIGNTIYF
size: .; D: .; J: TRBJ1-1; V: TRBV5-1; DNA: TGCGCCAGCAGCTTTCAGGGATTGTACACTGAAGCTTTCTTT; CDR3: CASSFQGLYTEAFF
size: .; D: .; J: TRBJ2-7; V: TRBV19; DNA: TGTGCCAGTAGTATGAACAACTACGAGCAGTACTTC; CDR3: CASSMNNYEQYF
size: .; D: TRBD2; J: TRBJ2-5; V: TRBV6-2/TRBV6-3; DNA: TGTGCCAGCAGCCGACCTAGCGGGGGGGCCCGGGAGACCCAGTACTTC; CDR3: CASSRPSGGARETQYF
size: .; D: TRBD1; J: TRBJ1-3; V: TRBV5-4; DNA: TGTGCCAGCAGCAAACGACAGGGGGGAAACACCATATATTTT; CDR3: CASSKRQGGNTIYF
size: .; D: .; J: TRBJ2-5; V: TRBV6-2/TRBV6-3; DNA: TGTGCCAGCAGTACCGGAAGGGGTCCGGTGACCCAGTACTTC; CDR3: CASSTGRGPVTQYF
size: .; D: TRBD2; J: TRBJ2-1; V: TRBV6-4; DNA: TGTGCCAGCAGTCCAAAAGCGGGGGGACGGAACAATGAGCAGTTCTTC; CDR3: CASSPKAGGRNNEQFF
size: .; D: .; J: TRBJ2-7; V: TRBV11-2; DNA: TGTGCCAGCAGCTTCGCTCCGGACAACCACTACGAGCAGTACTTC; CDR3: CASSFAPDNHYEQYF
size: .; D: .; J: TRBJ1-4; V: TRBV5-1; DNA: TGCGCCAGCAGCTTTGGCCTTAATGAAAAACTGTTTTTT; CDR3: CASSFGLNEKLFF
size: .; D: TRBD2; J: TRBJ2-3; V: TRBV7-2; DNA: TGTGCCAGCAGCTTAGCCGGACTAGCGCTAAGCACAGATACGCAGTATTTT; CDR3: CASSLAGLALSTDTQYF
size: .; D: .; J: TRBJ1-1; V: TRBV6-5; DNA: TGTGCCAGCAGTTACTGGGAGGGGTCCGACACTGAAGCTTTCTTT; CDR3: CASSYWEGSDTEAFF
size: .; D: .; J: TRBJ2-1; V: TRBV9; DNA: TGTGCCAGCAGCGTAGAACACAGCTCCTACAATGAGCAGTTCTTC; CDR3: CASSVEHSSYNEQFF
size: .; D: .; J: TRBJ2-2; V: TRBV30; DNA: TGTGCCTGGAGCTACTCGGTCGGGGAGCTGTTTTTT; CDR3: CAWSYSVGELFF
size: many; D: .; J: TRBJ1-2; V: TRBV3-1/TRBV3-2; DNA: TGTGCCAGCCCGAGAGGGTGGCGGCCAAGCAGGGGCTACACCTTC; CDR3: CASPRGWRPSRGYTF
size: .; D: .; J: TRBJ1-2; V: TRBV19; DNA: TGTGCCAGTAGTATAGAGGGGCATGGCTACACCTTC; CDR3: CASSIEGHGYTF
size: .; D: .; J: TRBJ1-6; V: TRBV9; DNA: TGTGCCAGCAGCACAACCCCCACCCGCTCACCCCTCCACTTT; CDR3: CASSTTPTRSPLHF
size: .; D: TRBD2; J: TRBJ2-1; V: TRBV10-3; DNA: TGTGCCACACGGACTAGCGAACCGAATGAGCAGTTCTTC; CDR3: CATRTSEPNEQFF
size: .; D: TRBD1; J: TRBJ1-5; V: TRBV5-1; DNA: TGCGCCAGCAGCCTCGGGACAGGGGATGGTGGCAATCAGCCCCAGCATTTT; CDR3: CASSLGTGDGGNQPQHF
size: once; D: .; J: TRBJ1-1; V: TRBV6-5; DNA: TGTGCCAGCACCGCCCCTGGGAGGGGAAACACTGAAGCTTTCTTT; CDR3: CASTAPGRGNTEAFF
size: .; D: TRBD2; J: TRBJ2-1; V: TRBV4-1; DNA: TGCGCCAGCAGCCAAGATCTGGCTAGCGGGAGTAGCTCCTACAATGAGCAGTTCTTC; CDR3: CASSQDLASGSSSYNEQFF
size: .; D: TRBD1; J: TRBJ1-5; V: TRBV3-1/TRBV3-2; DNA: TGTGCCAGCAGCCCAGGGACAGGCTGGAATCAGCCCCAGCATTTT; CDR3: CASSPGTGWNQPQHF
size: .; D: TRBD2; J: TRBJ2-1; V: TRBV20-1; DNA: TGCAGTGCTAGTGGGGGACTACATGAGCAGTTCTTC; CDR3: CSASGGLHEQFF
size: .; D: TRBD2; J: TRBJ2-1; V: TRBV30; DNA: TGTGCCTTTTCGCACGGCCTTAGCGGGGGGGCCCGTGAGCAGTTCTTC; CDR3: CAFSHGLSGGAREQFF
size: .; D: TRBD1; J: TRBJ2-7; V: TRBV18; DNA: TGTGCCAGCTCACCTAAGGGACAGGGGTCATACGAGCAGTACTTC; CDR3: CASSPKGQGSYEQYF
size: .; D: .; J: TRBJ2-3; V: TRBV4-1; DNA: TGCGCCAGCAGCCAAGAAGGGAGGCAGACCACAGATACGCAGTATTTT; CDR3: CASSQEGRQTTDTQYF
size: .; D: .; J: TRBJ1-3; V: TRBV19; DNA: TGTGCCAGTGGTGAGACATGGGCAGCAGGAAACACCATATATTTT; CDR3: CASGETWAAGNTIYF
size: .; D: TRBD1; J: TRBJ2-3; V: TRBV9; DNA: TGTGCCAGCAGCGTTTCGGGACAGCTGGGGACAGATACGCAGTATTTT; CDR3: CASSVSGQLGTDTQYF
size: .; D: TRBD2; J: TRBJ2-3; V: TRBV7-3; DNA: TGTGCCAGCAGCTCAGGGACTACTTCAGATACGCAGTATTTT; CDR3: CASSSGTTSDTQYF
size: .; D: TRBD1; J: TRBJ1-2; V: TRBV12-3/TRBV12-4; DNA: TGTGCCAGCAGTTTAGGGACAGGGTCTGTATACACCTTC; CDR3: CASSLGTGSVYTF
size: .; D: .; J: TRBJ1-6; V: TRBV15; DNA: TGTGCCACCAGCAGAGATCCGAGATATAATTCACCCCTCCACTTT; CDR3: CATSRDPRYNSPLHF
size: few; D: .; J: TRBJ1-2; V: TRBV20-1; DNA: TGCAGTGCTAGTACAGGGAGGGGCTATGGCTACACCTTC; CDR3: CSASTGRGYGYTF
size: .; D: .; J: TRBJ1-1; V: TRBV4-2; DNA: TGTGCCAGCAGCCAAGATCTGTTAGGGGAACAAGCTTTCTTT; CDR3: CASSQDLLGEQAFF
size: .; D: .; J: TRBJ2-1; V: TRBV10-2; DNA: TGCGCCAGCAGTGCTTCCCGCGGGACCCATTACAATGAGCAGTTCTTC; CDR3: CASSASRGTHYNEQFF